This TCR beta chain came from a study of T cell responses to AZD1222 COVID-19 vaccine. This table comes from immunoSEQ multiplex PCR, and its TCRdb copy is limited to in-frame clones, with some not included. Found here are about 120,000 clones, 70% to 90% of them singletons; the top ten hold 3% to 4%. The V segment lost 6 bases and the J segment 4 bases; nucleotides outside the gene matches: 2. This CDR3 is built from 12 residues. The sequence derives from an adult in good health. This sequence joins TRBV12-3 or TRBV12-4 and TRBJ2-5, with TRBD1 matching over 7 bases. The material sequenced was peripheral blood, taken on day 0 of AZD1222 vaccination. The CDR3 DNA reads TGTGCCAGCAGCTCAGGGGGAGAGACCCAGTACTTC. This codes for CASSSGGETQYF.